The T cell receptor (beta chain) described here comes from a study of blood T cell repertoires in COVID-19. For the study at large: Sources were T cells, B-cell-depleted T cells, or PBMCs; the material itself was cDNA or gDNA.

As processed by the authors: The authors estimated nucleated cell counts from reference gene primer amplification. Data came from immunoSEQ multiplex PCR; TCRdb stores just in-frame clones and leaves some out. The DNA was the basis for D and trimming; V, J and clone size are from that table. The table shows about 140,000 clones, with 79% occurring only once. Germline V gene lookup returns CDR1 MNHEY and CDR2 SMNVEV (reference sequence). This CDR3 has 14 amino acids. V was trimmed by 2 bases and J by 1 base, leaving 8 bases between them. The specimen sequenced was peripheral blood. The receptor's source is a man aged 60 to 69 with acute or convalescent COVID-19. The chain couples TRBV27 to TRBJ1-1; D ambiguous. CDR3 sequence: CASSLLGGNTEAFF. The DNA for the CDR3 is TGTGCCAGCAGTTTACTCGGCGGGAACACTGAAGCTTTCTTT.